This T cell receptor beta chain was identified in a study of blood T cell repertoires in COVID-19. The overall study: There were acute and convalescent COVID-19 samples, and they came from the United States, Italy and Spain.

Sequenced by immunoSEQ multiplex PCR; TCRdb stores in-frame clones only, minus some. The sample holds roughly 180,000 clones, approximately 89% seen once. This clone was detected only once. Participant age was roughly 18 to 90 years, and participants resided in fewer than 25 US areas. Cohort assignment relied on participant-reported clinical history. Recovered status applied to Cohort 3 donors who had two consecutive negative PCRs. It also applied to those with clearance or with symptom resolution. The sample taken for sequencing was PBMCs or T cells enriched from blood (not recorded which). This TCR was sampled from a man aged 40-49 years who had recovered from COVID-19.

The CDR3 nucleotides read TGTGCCAGCAGTGAAGCACGCAGGGGGAGCAATCAGCCCCAGCATTTT. This codes for CASSEARRGSNQPQHF. The chain combines TRBV2 with TRBJ1-5; 7 positions agree with TRBD1. The CDR3 covers 16 residues. CDR1 and CDR2 (germline): SNHLY, FYNNEI. The V gene end was trimmed by 0 bases and the J gene end by 1 base; junction bases not matched to a gene: 3.